This T cell receptor (beta chain) was captured by sequencing in a study of blood T cell repertoires in COVID-19. The wider study: The samples span acute and convalescent COVID-19 from the United States, Italy and Spain.

This clone occurred once. Under the authors' procedure: By means of reference gene primer amplification, nucleated cell counts were estimated. This table comes from immunoSEQ multiplex PCR, and its TCRdb copy is limited to in-frame clones, with some not included. The V and J calls and clone size are taken from that table; D and trimming were inferred from the DNA. Among approximately 94,000 clones listed, 84% were seen once. The receptor's source is a man aged 55 to 69 with acute or convalescent COVID-19. The material sequenced was peripheral blood.

The CDR3 nucleotides are TGCGCCAGCAGCCAGCCTGACAGGAGTTTCAATCAGCCCCAGCATTTT. This codes for CASSQPDRSFNQPQHF. The chain uses TRBV4-1 and TRBJ1-5; a possible D gene is TRBD1 (6 bases). CDR1 and CDR2 from the germline V gene are MGHRA and YSYEKL. The CDR3 has 16 amino acids. V lost 3 bases to trimming and J lost 3 bases, with 15 bases between them.